The subject of this entry is one T cell receptor beta chain. What it recognizes is unknown. Specified time point: peripheral blood 6 weeks after treatment start. The sample originates from a study of PD-L1 blockade in urothelial cancer. Study information: Blood was subjected to analysis at 3 weeks (second dose) and 6 weeks following treatment start.

The CDR3 runs to 17 residues. Germline CDR1 is SGHNT and CDR2 is YENEEA. With 5 bases clipped from V and 2 bases from J, the junction kept 14 bases outside the gene matches. TCRdb's copy holds only in-frame clones and misses some; the assay was immunoSEQ multiplex PCR. The table includes 50,000 or so clones, 75% to 90% detected once. General study findings and limits: Below-median pretreatment blood TCR clonality predicted better survival.

This receptor was identified in a man aged 55 to 69 with urothelial cancer. Sample: PBMCs, taken around atezolizumab (anti-PD-L1) treatment. The rearrangement joins TRBV11-3 to TRBJ2-5; 7 nucleotides align to TRBD1. CDR3 nucleotide sequence: TGTGCCAGCAGCCCACCTACTGACAGGGTCCGACAAGAGACCCAGTACTTC. Its protein product is CASSPPTDRVRQETQYF.